This T cell receptor beta chain derives from a study of CXCR3-negative and CXCR3-positive naive CD8 T cells. The sorting of each CD8+ T cell subset was done in triplicate, at some 270,000 cells each. Study outcomes and limitations: No difference in surface CD5 was seen between naive subsets, and TCR strength was inferred from TRB CDR3 properties. TRBV-TRBJ usage matched between naive CXCR3-negative and CXCR3-positive cells but not between memory cells. With CXCR3 expression partially decreased after cryopreservation, most assays relied on fresh PBMCs.

About this clonotype itself: The antigen remains unidentified.

The CDR3 is 12 amino acids. The germline V gene encodes CDR1 SQVTM and CDR2 ANQGSEA. Preparation of TRB cDNA libraries relied on 5' RACE carrying UMI labels. Each CDR3 protein gets one entry in TCRdb, which reprocessed the 5' RACE reads and gives no DNA. The repertoire table contains around 47,000 distinct CDR3 sequences. The chain links TRBV29-1 to TRBJ2-2. The sequencing sample was made of memory CD8+ T cells from blood. This receptor was taken from a human donor in good health. Some clones in this sample may be carry-over from other donors' samples. CDR3: CSVSENTGELFF.